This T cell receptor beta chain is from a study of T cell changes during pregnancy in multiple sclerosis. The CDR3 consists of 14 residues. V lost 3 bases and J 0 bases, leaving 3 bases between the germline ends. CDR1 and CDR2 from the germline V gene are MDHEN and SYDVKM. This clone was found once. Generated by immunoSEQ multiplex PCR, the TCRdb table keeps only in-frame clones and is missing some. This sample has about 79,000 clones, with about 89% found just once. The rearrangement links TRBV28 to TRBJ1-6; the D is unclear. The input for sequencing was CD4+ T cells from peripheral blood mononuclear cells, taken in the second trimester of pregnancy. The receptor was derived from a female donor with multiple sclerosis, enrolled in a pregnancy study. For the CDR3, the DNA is TGTGCCAGCAGTTTTAACTCCTATAATTCACCCCTCCACTTT. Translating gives CASSFNSYNSPLHF.